The 30 T cell receptor beta chains listed next were all sequenced from one sample in a study of vaccination effects on CD4 cells after COVID-19. Using viral peptide pools, the ViraFEST assay grew out antigen-specific CD4+ T cells prior to sequencing. Researchers isolated CD4+ T cells once less than twelve days of culture had elapsed. Each person got two doses of an mRNA SARS-CoV-2 vaccine, BNT162b2 or mRNA-1273. No antigen has been identified for these receptors. Only in-frame clones appear in the TCRdb table, and some are missing; sequencing was by immunoSEQ multiplex PCR. The repertoire holds tens of thousands of clones, with 70% to 75% as singletons. This specimen was CD4+ T cells from PBMCs cultured with HCoV-229E spike peptides, taken after COVID-19 vaccination. These receptors were taken from a human donor who received a COVID-19 vaccine.

Points on this clone: Other DNA sequences in this specimen translate into the identical CDR3. The J gene is TRBJ2-7, the V gene TRBV28, with 9 bases identical to TRBD2. Germline assignment: CDR1 MDHEN and CDR2 SYDVKM. The junction had 7 bases not matched to a gene; V was cut back by 3 bases and J by 1 base. The CDR3 loop spans 16 amino acids. As DNA, the CDR3 is TGTGCCAGCAGTTTTTCCCTAGCGGGGCTGTCCTACGAGCAGTACGTC. This sequence encodes CASSFSLAGLSYEQYV.

Only one count was recorded for this clone. This chain uses TRBV7-3 with TRBJ2-3, with D maybe TRBD2 (6 bases). Germline V gives CDR1 SGHTA, CDR2 FQGTGA. The ends were cut back, 5 bases at V and 2 bases at J, with 17 bases in the middle. This CDR3 has 16 residues. CDR3 bases: TGTGCCAGCAGCGCCTTGGCGGGGCTATCCACAGATACGCAGTATTTT. Its protein is CASSALAGLSTDTQYF.

This clone appeared a single time. V is TRBV7-2 and J is TRBJ1-1, with a possible D match to TRBD1 (6 bases). Trimming shortened V by 3 bases and J by 0 bases, and 14 bases separated the two germline ends. This CDR3 has 16 residues. Germline V gives CDR1 SGHTA, CDR2 FQGNSA. The CDR3 region is CASSLQGQNMNTEAFF. CDR3 DNA sequence: TGTGCCAGCAGCTTGCAAGGACAGAACATGAACACTGAAGCTTTCTTT.

The chain has TRBV14 and TRBJ1-3; D gene unclear. V was trimmed by 1 base and J by 2 bases, leaving 15 bases between them. CDR1 and CDR2 from the germline V gene are SGHDN and FVKESK. There are 17 residues in the CDR3. This chain's CDR3 is CASSQALYNRAGNTIYF. The CDR3, as DNA: TGTGCCAGCAGCCAAGCGTTATACAACAGAGCTGGAAACACCATATATTTT.

Written as DNA, the CDR3 is TGCGCCAGCAGCTTGGTTCTGGGGGACACTGAAGCTTTCTTT. Its protein product is CASSLVLGDTEAFF. The chain is built from TRBV5-1 and TRBJ1-1; D perhaps matches TRBD1 (5 bases). This CDR3 contains 14 residues. V gave up 0 bases and J gave up 3 bases, with 9 bases separating them. Germline V lookup: CDR1 SGHRS, CDR2 YFSETQ. Full variable domain (remainder filled in from reference TRBV5-1 and TRBJ1-1): KAGVTQTPRYLIKTRGQQVTLSCSPISGHRSVSWYQQTPGQGLQFLFEYFSETQRNKGNFPGRFSGRQFSNSRSEMNVSTLELGDSALYLCASSLVLGDTEAFFGQGTRLTVV.

This clone was counted a single time. This chain uses TRBV5-5 with TRBJ2-2; tentatively, D is TRBD1 (5 bases). In germline, CDR1 is SGHKS, CDR2 YYEKEE (reference sequence). The V and J ends lost 2 bases and 0 bases respectively, with 8 bases between them. The CDR3 totals 15 residues. As DNA, the CDR3 is TGTGCCAGCAGCTTCGGCAGGGCGAACACCGGGGAGCTGTTTTTT. Amino acid sequence: CASSFGRANTGELFF.

The V and J genes are TRBV5-5 and TRBJ1-2; D remains unclear. V was clipped by 4 bases and J by 11 bases, with 18 bases between them. CDR1 is SGHKS and CDR2 is YYEKEE in the germline V gene (reference sequence). The CDR3 loop spans 13 amino acids. CDR3 in DNA: TGTGCCAGCAGCCACAGCGGGAACGTAGGTTACACCTTC. Its translation is CASSHSGNVGYTF.

The J gene is TRBJ2-1, the V gene TRBV29-1, with D possibly being TRBD1 (6 bases). The germline V gene has CDR1 SQVTM and CDR2 ANQGSEA. This CDR3 contains 15 residues. V was trimmed by 0 bases and J by 4 bases, leaving 13 bases between them. CDR3 residues: CSVEDRRGKYNEQFF. The CDR3 DNA sequence: TGCAGCGTTGAAGATCGCAGGGGCAAATACAATGAGCAGTTCTTC.

The chain links TRBV7-2 to TRBJ1-1, with D tentatively TRBD1 (6 bases). The CDR3 consists of 14 residues. In germline, CDR1 is SGHTA, CDR2 FQGNSA. The germline V and J ends were trimmed by 5 bases and 1 base, with 11 bases remaining between them. The chain's CDR3 is CASSVQGWNTEAFF. DNA of the CDR3: TGTGCCAGCAGCGTCCAGGGGTGGAACACTGAAGCTTTCTTT.

This chain connects TRBV24-1 to TRBJ2-2; 8 positions match TRBD2. Germline V gene data show CDR1 as KGHDR and CDR2 as SFDVKD. This CDR3 is built from 15 residues. After removal of 6 bases from V and 1 base from J, the junction contained 3 bases not matched to a gene. The CDR3 DNA reads as TGTGCCACCAGTCCCCTAGCGGGGAACACCGGGGAGCTGTTTTTT. It codes for CATSPLAGNTGELFF.

V gene TRBV7-9 combines with J gene TRBJ2-7; D uncertain. Looked up from germline, CDR1 is SEHNR and CDR2 is FQNEAQ (reference sequence). Trimming cost V 3 bases and J 1 base, with 22 bases left between them. The CDR3 extends over 18 amino acids. In nucleotides, the CDR3 is TGTGCCAGCAGCTTGGCAAAGGTTTTGGAAATCGTTTCCTACGAGCAGTACGTC. This sequence encodes CASSLAKVLEIVSYEQYV.

The V gene is TRBV9, the J gene TRBJ2-1; TRBD2 matches at 15 bases. The CDR3 loop spans 20 amino acids. V dropped 4 bases and J dropped 6; count of bases not matched to a gene: 17. Germline V gives CDR1 SGDLS, CDR2 YYNGEE. CDR3 residues: CASSPHPPGLAGGSTNEQFF. DNA of the CDR3: TGTGCCAGCAGCCCACATCCCCCGGGACTAGCGGGGGGCTCTACCAATGAGCAGTTCTTC.

J is TRBJ1-2 and V is TRBV28; TRBD1 matches at 7 bases. The CDR3 sequence is 16 residues long. V lost 3 bases, J lost 8 bases, and 15 bases stayed unmatched. Germline loops: CDR1 MDHEN, CDR2 SYDVKM. The DNA of the CDR3 is TGTGCCAGCAGTTTCATTCTCTCCAAGCAGGGGGGAGGCTACACCTTC. Translating it yields CASSFILSKQGGGYTF.

Note on this clone: Other nucleotide sequences from this sample produce the same CDR3. The CDR3 sequence: CASSLQETQYF. CDR3 coding DNA: TGTGCCAGCTCTCTCCAAGAGACCCAGTACTTC. The chain employs TRBV18 and TRBJ2-5, with unresolved D. This CDR3 is 11 amino acids long. Germline values: CDR1 KGHSH, CDR2 LQKENI. V was pared by 6 bases and J by 1 base, with 3 bases between.

The rearrangement uses TRBV9 and TRBJ2-2; D unresolved. This CDR3 has 12 residues. V was trimmed by 6 bases and J by 0 bases, leaving 3 bases between them. Germline V CDR1 and CDR2: SGDLS, YYNGEE. As DNA, the CDR3 is TGTGCCAGCAACCCGAACACCGGGGAGCTGTTTTTT. It specifies CASNPNTGELFF.

This sequence joins TRBV7-2 and TRBJ1-1; maybe TRBD1 (5 bases). With 3 bases removed from V and 3 bases from J, the gap between germline ends came to 11 bases. Germline loops: CDR1 SGHTA, CDR2 FQGNSA. The CDR3 spans 14 residues. CDR3 DNA sequence: TGTGCCAGCAGCTTGTACGGGACCGACACTGAAGCTTTCTTT. Translated: CASSLYGTDTEAFF.

The chain uses TRBV7-8 and TRBJ1-5, with TRBD1 matching over 8 bases. Trimming took 0 bases from V and 3 from J; bases not matched to a gene: 13. Germline values: CDR1 SGHVS, CDR2 FQNEAQ. CDR3 length: 19 amino acids. CDR3 sequence: CASSLAIGYRQGLNQPQHF. DNA of the CDR3: TGTGCCAGCAGCTTAGCGATAGGGTATAGACAGGGGCTCAATCAGCCCCAGCATTTT.

V is TRBV2 and J is TRBJ2-4, with D perhaps TRBD1 (6 bases). The CDR3 has 12 residues. The V end lost 6 bases, the J end lost 6 bases, and 9 bases lay between the germline ends. The germline V gene has CDR1 SNHLY and CDR2 FYNNEI. CDR3 nucleotide sequence: TGTGCCAGCAGGGAGACAGGAAACATTCAGTACTTC. Protein sequence: CASRETGNIQYF.

The gene calls are TRBV10-1 and TRBJ1-3; the match to TRBD1 covers 8 bases. The CDR3 is 13 residues long. Unmatched junction bases numbered 6, after V lost 4 bases and J lost 10 bases. The germline V gene encodes CDR1 WNHNN and CDR2 SYGVQD (reference sequence). CDR3 sequence: CASSASGTGTIYF. The CDR3 DNA follows: TGCGCCAGCAGTGCAAGCGGGACAGGTACCATATATTTT.

The CDR3 sequence is CASSRTGAPYEQYV. The CDR3 coding sequence is TGTGCCAGCAGCCGGACAGGGGCCCCCTACGAGCAGTACGTC. The chain has TRBV7-2 and TRBJ2-7; 9 positions match TRBD1. The CDR3 spans 14 residues. Looked up from germline, CDR1 is SGHTA and CDR2 is FQGNSA. With 5 bases clipped from V and 2 bases from J, the junction kept 4 bases outside the gene matches.

The genes are TRBV19 and TRBJ2-6; TRBD1 agrees at 8 bases. Germline V lookup: CDR1 LNHDA, CDR2 SQIVND (reference sequence). The J segment lost 2 bases and the V segment lost 4 bases, leaving 1 base of the junction unmatched. CDR3 length equals 15 residues. The CDR3 spells CASSTGGAGANVLTF. The CDR3, as DNA: TGTGCCAGTAGTACAGGGGGCGCTGGGGCCAACGTCCTGACTTTC.

V usage is TRBV12-5 and J usage is TRBJ2-7; weak D call: TRBD2 (5 bases). Germline V CDR1 and CDR2: LGHNT, FRNRAP. The CDR3 extends over 13 amino acids. V shed 6 bases and J shed 2 bases, with 11 bases lying between them. This CDR3 is CASGSGLPYEQYV. The CDR3 bases are TGTGCTAGTGGCTCCGGACTGCCCTACGAGCAGTACGTC.

This clone has only a few counts. The chain carries TRBV2 and TRBJ1-4; the D gene is possibly TRBD1 (6 bases). With 10 bases removed from V and 3 bases from J, the gap between germline ends came to 12 bases. The CDR3 consists of 13 residues. The V gene's germline CDR1 is SNHLY and CDR2 FYNNEI. The CDR3 loop is CATAGAANEKLFF. CDR3 bases: TGTGCCACTGCGGGGGCGGCTAATGAAAAACTGTTTTTT.

This clone was seen more than once but under ten times. This sequence joins TRBV2 and TRBJ1-6; D is unresolved. The ends were cut back, 4 bases at V and 6 bases at J, with 16 bases in the middle. The germline V gene has CDR1 SNHLY and CDR2 FYNNEI. CDR3 length: 16 residues. CDR3 loop: CASSGIGRSRNSPLHF. CDR3 DNA: TGTGCCAGCAGTGGGATTGGACGGTCCCGTAATTCACCCCTCCACTTT.

The rearrangement joins TRBV9 to TRBJ2-1, with D maybe TRBD1 (6 bases). Between the trimmed V and J ends, which lost 1 base and 3 bases, there was a span of 11 bases. This CDR3 comprises 15 residues. Germline assignment: CDR1 SGDLS and CDR2 YYNGEE. The CDR3, as DNA: TGTGCCAGCAGCGTATATGGGGGCAACTACAATGAGCAGTTCTTC. Translating gives CASSVYGGNYNEQFF.

This clone appeared a few times. The J gene is TRBJ1-6, the V gene TRBV19; weak D call: TRBD1 (5 bases). Trimming removed 6 bases at V and 5 bases at J, with 14 bases between. This CDR3 is built from 15 residues. Germline V CDR1 and CDR2: LNHDA, SQIVND (reference sequence). In nucleotides, the CDR3 is TGTGCCAGTAGGTCTTTTGACAGAAATAATTCACCCCTCCACTTT. It is translated as CASRSFDRNNSPLHF. The full variable domain, in which reference TRBV19 and TRBJ1-6 provide the parts outside the CDR3, is DGGITQSPKYLFRKEGQNVTLSCEQNLNHDAMYWYRQDPGQGLRLIYYSQIVNDFQKGDIAEGYSVSREKKESFPLTVTSAQKNPTAFYLCASRSFDRNNSPLHFGNGTRLTVT.

The chain couples TRBV24-1 to TRBJ2-1; D is perhaps TRBD1 (6 bases). This CDR3 is built from 15 residues. The germline V and J ends were trimmed by 9 bases and 3 bases, with 17 bases remaining between them. The germline CDR1 and CDR2 sequences are KGHDR and SFDVKD. CDR3 coding DNA: TGTGCCACCCGACAGACAGGTAGCTTCTACAATGAGCAGTTCTTC. Translation: CATRQTGSFYNEQFF.

This clone appeared a few times. The chain employs TRBV30 and TRBJ2-2; TRBD2 is a possible D gene (7 bases). V was pared by 0 bases and J by 5 bases, with 13 bases between. CDR1 is GTSNPN, CDR2 SVGIG, per germline (reference sequence). The CDR3 length is 15 residues. The CDR3 DNA sequence: TGTGCCTGGAGTGTAGAGGGGAGGGGGACCGGGGAGCTGTTTTTT. Its protein is CAWSVEGRGTGELFF.

The J gene is TRBJ1-5, the V gene TRBV28; D is unclear. The CDR3 length is 14 residues. From germline, CDR1 is MDHEN and CDR2 SYDVKM. Trimming removed 3 bases at V and 9 bases at J, with 15 bases between. The CDR3 coding sequence is TGTGCCAGCAGTTTGGAATCGGGCCCATTGCCCCAGCATTTT. Its translation: CASSLESGPLPQHF.

This clone was counted only a few times. CDR3 sequence: CASRGTYNEQFF. DNA for the CDR3: TGTGCCAGCAGGGGGACCTACAATGAGCAGTTCTTC. This sequence joins TRBV7-3 and TRBJ2-1; D gene ambiguous. From germline, CDR1 is SGHTA and CDR2 FQGTGA. V shed 6 bases and J shed 2 bases, with 5 bases lying between them. The CDR3 runs 12 residues.